This T cell receptor (beta chain) was recorded in a study of metastatic and nonmetastatic thyroid tumors. Study background: Repertoire comparison spanned blood and tumor or nodule tissue of malignant and benign thyroid patients. Findings of the study overall: Compared with benign nodules, malignant thyroid tumors were reported to have significantly higher TCR beta diversity in both blood and tumor.

For this clone: The antigen remains unidentified.

Under the authors' procedure: The authors used CDR3 differences across clinicopathological groups to build a distant-metastasis classifier for papillary thyroid cancer. TCRdb re-called clones via MiXCR from the PCR reads. The V and J calls shown here were made by TCRdb, not taken from the authors' results. The data contain some 39,000 clones, approximately 15% of them seen just once; the ten biggest clones take up approximately 21%. Thyroid surgery was preceded by no treatment in any patient. The sample was blood. The TCR sequence derives from a female donor with papillary thyroid cancer or a benign thyroid nodule (not recorded which). Some clones in this sample may be carry-over from other donors' samples.

The chain's CDR3 is CASSIGQNTEAFF. The CDR3 bases are TGTGCCAGCAGCATTGGACAGAACACTGAAGCTTTCTTT. V gene TRBV5-8 combines with J gene TRBJ1-1; D perhaps matches TRBD1 (5 bases). The germline V gene has CDR1 SGHTS and CDR2 YDEGEE. CDR3 length: 13 amino acids. V was pared by 4 bases and J by 1 base, with 8 bases between. Drawing the rest from reference TRBV5-8 and TRBJ1-1, the complete variable domain is EAGVTQSPTHLIKTRGQQATLRCSPISGHTSVYWYQQALGLGLQFLLWYDEGEERNRGNFPPRFSGRQFPNYSSELNVNALELEDSALYLCASSIGQNTEAFFGQGTRLTVV.